The present TCR beta chain was sequenced within a study of CD8+CD57+ T cells in acquired aplastic anemia. Study-level background: Each DNA sample taken from sorted CD4+ and CD8+ cells came to around 2.9 ug on average. Study conclusions and caveats: Patients shared twenty-nine CD8+ CDR3 sequences with controls.

In germline, CDR1 is SNHLY, CDR2 FYNNEI. Germline trimming cut 6 bases from V and 10 bases from J; bases unmatched to any gene: 7. CDR3 length: 13 residues. Profiles of TCR beta VDJ and CDR3 were generated from a genomic DNA template. TCRdb reprocessed the reads with MiXCR, giving one entry per CDR3 protein. The data contain 400,000 to 600,000 distinct CDR3 sequences, less than 35% of them singletons. Patients included in sequencing had previously demonstrated CD8+CD57+ cell expansion by flow cytometry. A severe acquired aplastic anemia diagnosis applied to all patients. This clonotype was seen ten or more times. What it recognizes is unknown.

This chain joins TRBV2 and TRBJ1-4; 8 positions agree with TRBD1. Sequencing was performed on sorted CD4+, CD8+, or CD8+CD57+ T cells (not recorded which) from PBMCs. The clonotype comes from a human donor with aplastic anemia. The CDR3 here is CASREDREGKLFF. CDR3 bases: TGTGCCAGCAGGGAGGACAGGGAGGGAAAACTGTTTTTT.